This TCR beta chain comes out of a study of regulatory T cells in long-lasting Graves disease. Study-wide results and limits: Persistent Graves' cases showed lower TCR diversity than newly diagnosed cases.

This clonotype was observed a single time. Its matching antigen is unknown. According to the study, TCR beta libraries were built with iRepertoire HTBI primers and CDR3-region Arm-PCR. Using its own MiXCR run on the multiplex PCR reads, TCRdb lists one record per CDR3 protein. The data show roughly 450,000 distinct CDR3 sequences, approximately 23% seen once. Stated time point: persistent/refractory GD, antithyroid drugs over 5 years with positive TRAb. RNA extracted from PBMCs served as the sequencing template. EDTA tubes collected 7.5 to 9 milliliters of peripheral blood. The CDR3 is 15 residues long. Germline V CDR1 and CDR2: LGHNA, YSLEER. With 6 bases removed from V and 5 bases from J, the gap between germline ends came to 19 bases.

The chain combines TRBV4-3 with TRBJ1-1; tentative D call: TRBD1 (5 bases). The sequencing used peripheral blood mononuclear cells (PBMCs), collected when the disease was refractory, from a patient treated with antithyroid drugs. The clonotype comes from a female donor with Graves disease. The CDR3 DNA is TGCGCCAGCAGAGGACACGATAGGAGGTGGACTGAAGCTTTCTTT. Translating gives CASRGHDRRWTEAFF.